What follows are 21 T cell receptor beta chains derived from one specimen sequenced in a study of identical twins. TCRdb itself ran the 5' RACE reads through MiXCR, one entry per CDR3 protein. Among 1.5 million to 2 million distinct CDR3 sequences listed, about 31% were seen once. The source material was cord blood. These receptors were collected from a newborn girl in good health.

As DNA, the CDR3 is TGTGCCTGGAGTTTAAACAGGGGTCGGCAGTACTTC. Translation: CAWSLNRGRQYF. V and J are TRBV30 and TRBJ2-4; TRBD1 matches at 7 bases. The ends lost 2 bases at V and 13 bases at J; junction bases unmatched: 8. Germline CDR1 is GTSNPN and CDR2 is SVGIG (reference sequence). This CDR3 comprises 12 residues.

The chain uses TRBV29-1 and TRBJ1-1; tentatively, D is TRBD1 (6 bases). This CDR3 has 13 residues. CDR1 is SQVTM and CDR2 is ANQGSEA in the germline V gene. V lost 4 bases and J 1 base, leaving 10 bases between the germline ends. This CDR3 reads CSVGGQTNTEAFF. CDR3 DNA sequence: TGCAGCGTTGGGGGACAAACGAACACTGAAGCTTTCTTT.

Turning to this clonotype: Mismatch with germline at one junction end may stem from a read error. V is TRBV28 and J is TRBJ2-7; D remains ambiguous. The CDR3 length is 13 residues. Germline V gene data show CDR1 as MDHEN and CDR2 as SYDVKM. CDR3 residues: CASSLPPSGERYF. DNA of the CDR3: TGTGCCAGCAGTTTACCCCCTTCGGGCGAGCGGTACTTC.

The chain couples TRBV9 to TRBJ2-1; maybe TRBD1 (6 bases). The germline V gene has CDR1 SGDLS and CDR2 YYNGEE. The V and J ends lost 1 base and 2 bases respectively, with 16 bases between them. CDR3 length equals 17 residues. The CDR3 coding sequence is TGTGCCAGCAGCGTAACTACCGGGACAAGGACCTACAATGAGCAGTTCTTC. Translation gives CASSVTTGTRTYNEQFF.

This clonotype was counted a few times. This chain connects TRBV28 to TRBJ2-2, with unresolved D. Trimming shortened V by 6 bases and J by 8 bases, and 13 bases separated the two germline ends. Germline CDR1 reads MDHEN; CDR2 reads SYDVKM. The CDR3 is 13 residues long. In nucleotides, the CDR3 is TGTGCCAGCAGCCTACAACTGCGGGGGGAGCTGTTTTTT. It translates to CASSLQLRGELFF.

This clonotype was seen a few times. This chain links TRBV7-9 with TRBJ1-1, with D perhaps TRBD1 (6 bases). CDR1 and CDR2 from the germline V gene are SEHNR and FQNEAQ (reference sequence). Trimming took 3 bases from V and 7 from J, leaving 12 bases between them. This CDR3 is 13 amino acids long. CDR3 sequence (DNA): TGTGCCAGCAGCTTCTTAGTCAGGGGTGAAGCTTTCTTT. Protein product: CASSFLVRGEAFF.

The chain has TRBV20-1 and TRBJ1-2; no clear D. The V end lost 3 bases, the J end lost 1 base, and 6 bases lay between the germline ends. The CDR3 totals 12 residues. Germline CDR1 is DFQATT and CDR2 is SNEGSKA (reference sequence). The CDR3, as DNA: TGCAGTGCTAGGCGGCATAACTATGGCTACACCTTC. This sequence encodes CSARRHNYGYTF.

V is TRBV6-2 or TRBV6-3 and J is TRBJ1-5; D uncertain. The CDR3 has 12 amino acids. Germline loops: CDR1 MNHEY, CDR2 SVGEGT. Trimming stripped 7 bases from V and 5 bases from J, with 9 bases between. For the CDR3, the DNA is TGTGCCAGCAAAGGTCGTGATCAGCCCCAGCATTTT. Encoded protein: CASKGRDQPQHF.

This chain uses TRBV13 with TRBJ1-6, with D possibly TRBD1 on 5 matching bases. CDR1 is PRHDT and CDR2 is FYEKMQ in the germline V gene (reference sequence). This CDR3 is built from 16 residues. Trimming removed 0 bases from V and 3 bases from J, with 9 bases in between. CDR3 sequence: CASSLGGAGYNSPLHF. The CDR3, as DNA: TGTGCCAGCAGCTTAGGCGGGGCTGGCTATAATTCACCCCTCCACTTT.

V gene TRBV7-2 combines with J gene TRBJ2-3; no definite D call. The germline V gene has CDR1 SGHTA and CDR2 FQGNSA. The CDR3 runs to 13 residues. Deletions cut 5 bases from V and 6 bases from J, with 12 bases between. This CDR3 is CASSVLGWDTQYF. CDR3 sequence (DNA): TGTGCCAGCAGCGTCTTGGGATGGGATACGCAGTATTTT.

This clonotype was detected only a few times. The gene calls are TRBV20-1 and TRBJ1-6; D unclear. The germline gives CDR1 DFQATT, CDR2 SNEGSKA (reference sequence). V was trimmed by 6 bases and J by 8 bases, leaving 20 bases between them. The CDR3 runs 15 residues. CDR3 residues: CSAASVREAHSPLHF. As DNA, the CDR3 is TGCAGTGCGGCTAGTGTGAGGGAAGCCCATTCACCCCTCCACTTT.

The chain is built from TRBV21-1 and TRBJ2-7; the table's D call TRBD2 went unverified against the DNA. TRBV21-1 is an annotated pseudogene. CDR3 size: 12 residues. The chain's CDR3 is CASILANYEQYF. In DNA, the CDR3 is TGTGCCAGCATTCTAGCGAACTACGAGCAGTACTTC.

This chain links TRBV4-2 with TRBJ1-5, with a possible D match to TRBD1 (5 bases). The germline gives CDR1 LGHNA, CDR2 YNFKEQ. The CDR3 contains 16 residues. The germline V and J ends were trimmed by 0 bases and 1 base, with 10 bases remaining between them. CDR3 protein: CASSQDYSGSNQPQHF. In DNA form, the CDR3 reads TGTGCCAGCAGCCAAGATTACTCAGGGAGCAATCAGCCCCAGCATTTT.

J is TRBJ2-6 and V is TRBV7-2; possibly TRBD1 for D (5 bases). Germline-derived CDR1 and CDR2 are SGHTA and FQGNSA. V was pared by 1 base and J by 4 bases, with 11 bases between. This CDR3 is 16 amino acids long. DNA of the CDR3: TGTGCCAGCAGCTTAGAAGGGGCCAGAGGGGCCAACGTCCTGACTTTC. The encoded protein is CASSLEGARGANVLTF.

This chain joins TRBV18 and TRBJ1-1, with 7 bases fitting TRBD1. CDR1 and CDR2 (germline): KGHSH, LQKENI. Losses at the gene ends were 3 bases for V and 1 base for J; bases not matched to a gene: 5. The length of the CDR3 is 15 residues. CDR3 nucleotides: TGTGCCAGCTCACCCAAGACAGGGAGGAACACTGAAGCTTTCTTT. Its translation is CASSPKTGRNTEAFF. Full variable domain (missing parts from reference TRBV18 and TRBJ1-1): NAGVMQNPRHLVRRRGQEARLRCSPMKGHSHVYWYRQLPEEGLKFMVYLQKENIIDESGMPKERFSAEFPKEGPSILRIQQVVRGDSAAYFCASSPKTGRNTEAFFGQGTRLTVV.

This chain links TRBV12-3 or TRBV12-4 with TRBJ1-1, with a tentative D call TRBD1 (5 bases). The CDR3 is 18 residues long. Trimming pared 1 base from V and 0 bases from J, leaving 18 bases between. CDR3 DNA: TGTGCCAGCAGTTTAGGTAAACTGGCGGGGCAGATGAACACTGAAGCTTTCTTT. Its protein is CASSLGKLAGQMNTEAFF.

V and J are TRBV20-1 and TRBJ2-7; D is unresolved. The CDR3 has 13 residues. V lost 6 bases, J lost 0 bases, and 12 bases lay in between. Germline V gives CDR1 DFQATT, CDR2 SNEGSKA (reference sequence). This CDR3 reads CSAPASVSYEQYF. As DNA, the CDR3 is TGCAGTGCCCCGGCTTCGGTCTCCTACGAGCAGTACTTC.

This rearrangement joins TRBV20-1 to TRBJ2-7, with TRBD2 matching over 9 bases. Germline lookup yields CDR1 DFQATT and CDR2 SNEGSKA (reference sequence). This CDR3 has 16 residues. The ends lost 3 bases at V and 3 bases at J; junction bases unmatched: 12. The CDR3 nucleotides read TGCAGTGCTAGGTTGCTAGCGGGGAGCTCCATCTACGAGCAGTACTTC. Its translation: CSARLLAGSSIYEQYF.

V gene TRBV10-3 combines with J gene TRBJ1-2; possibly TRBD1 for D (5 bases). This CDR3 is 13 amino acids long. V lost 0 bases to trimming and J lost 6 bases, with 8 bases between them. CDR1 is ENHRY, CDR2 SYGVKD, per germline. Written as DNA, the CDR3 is TGTGCCATCAGTGAGTCGGTCAGGGATGGCTACACCTTC. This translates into CAISESVRDGYTF.

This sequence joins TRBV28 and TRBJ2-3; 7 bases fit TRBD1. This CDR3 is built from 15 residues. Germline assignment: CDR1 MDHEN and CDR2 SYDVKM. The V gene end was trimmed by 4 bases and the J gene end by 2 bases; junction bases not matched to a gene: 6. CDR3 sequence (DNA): TGTGCCAGCAGTTCCCGACAGGGAGTCACAGATACGCAGTATTTT. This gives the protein CASSSRQGVTDTQYF. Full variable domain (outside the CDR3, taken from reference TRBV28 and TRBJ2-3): DVKVTQSSRYLVKRTGEKVFLECVQDMDHENMFWYRQDPGLGLRLIYFSYDVKMKEKGDIPEGYSVSREKKERFSLILESASTNQTSMYLCASSSRQGVTDTQYFGPGTRLTVL.

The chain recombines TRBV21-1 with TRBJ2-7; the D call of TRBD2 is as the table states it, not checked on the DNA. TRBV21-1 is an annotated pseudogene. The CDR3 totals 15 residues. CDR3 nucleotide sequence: TGTGCCAGCAGCAAGGCAAGCGGGGGTTACTACGAGCAGTACTTC. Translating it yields CASSKASGGYYEQYF.